These T cell receptor beta chains were read from a single sample in a study. TCRdb called the 5' RACE reads again in MiXCR, with one record for every CDR3 protein. This sample has about 54,000 distinct CDR3 sequences; more than 15% occur once, and the top ten carry approximately 2.3%. The specimen sequenced was naive CD4+ T cells sorted from blood. The receptor set was obtained from a female donor with breast cancer. Both conserved end residues are part of each CDR3. A D gene is named only where the DNA matches it firmly. Expanded clones get a size class; other rows say once, few or many, or leave the size out.

v_call,d_call,j_call,clone_size,cdr3_aa,cdr3_nt
TRBV30,.,TRBJ1-6,.,CAWGRDPNSPLHF,TGTGCCTGGGGTCGGGATCCAAATTCACCCCTCCACTTT
TRBV27,.,TRBJ2-6,.,CASSGQSSGANVLTF,TGTGCCAGCAGCGGACAGTCGTCTGGGGCCAACGTCCTGACTTTC
TRBV7-8,TRBD1,TRBJ1-1,.,CAISYRGRVGAFF,TGTGCCATCAGCTACAGGGGAAGGGTTGGAGCTTTCTTT
TRBV7-3,.,TRBJ1-6,few,CASSNSPQSPLHF,TGTGCCAGCAGCAATTCTCCCCAGTCACCCCTCCACTTT
TRBV28,.,TRBJ2-7,few,CASSLTTSWVEEQYF,TGTGCCAGCAGTTTAACCACTAGCTGGGTGGAGGAGCAGTACTTC
TRBV5-1,TRBD1,TRBJ2-7,few,CASSHGTDNYEQYF,TGCGCCAGCAGCCATGGGACAGATAACTACGAGCAGTACTTC
TRBV7-6,TRBD1,TRBJ2-2,few,CASSSYRGTGELFF,TGTGCCAGCAGCTCGTACAGGGGAACCGGGGAGCTGTTTTTT
TRBV9,.,TRBJ1-6,.,CASSVTPSSGRGSPLHF,TGTGCCAGCAGCGTAACCCCGAGTTCCGGGCGGGGATCACCCCTCCACTTT
TRBV4-2,.,TRBJ2-1,few,CASSHRGVRNEQFF,TGTGCCAGCAGCCACCGAGGGGTCAGGAATGAGCAGTTCTTC
TRBV20-1,.,TRBJ2-1,few,CSLQPPPGHGINEQFF,TGCAGTCTTCAGCCTCCTCCGGGACATGGGATCAATGAGCAGTTCTTC
TRBV5-1,.,TRBJ2-3,many,CASSPGVTGDTDTQYF,TGCGCCAGCAGCCCCGGAGTGACAGGAGACACAGATACGCAGTATTTT
TRBV5-1,.,TRBJ1-2,.,CASSLPGTVANYGYTF,TGCGCCAGCAGCTTACCCGGGACCGTAGCTAACTATGGCTACACCTTC
TRBV27,TRBD2,TRBJ2-2,many,CASSFRAGGTGELFF,TGTGCCAGCAGTTTCAGAGCGGGAGGTACCGGGGAGCTGTTTTTT
TRBV20-1,.,TRBJ1-2,many,CSAGSLGVTGYTF,TGCAGTGCTGGGTCCCTCGGGGTCACCGGCTACACCTTC
TRBV7-7,.,TRBJ2-5,.,CASSLELSRDQETQYF,TGTGCTAGCAGCTTAGAACTCAGCAGGGACCAAGAGACCCAGTACTTC
TRBV7-3,.,TRBJ1-1,few,CASSLQAGAEAFF,TGTGCCAGCAGCTTACAGGCAGGAGCTGAAGCTTTCTTT
TRBV27,.,TRBJ2-1,few,CASRGPRQGSGNEQFF,TGTGCCAGCAGGGGACCAAGGCAGGGCTCCGGCAATGAGCAGTTCTTC
TRBV20-1,.,TRBJ1-1,.,CSASSGSIEAFF,TGCAGTGCTTCGTCAGGGAGTATCGAAGCTTTCTTT
TRBV7-9,.,TRBJ1-5,.,CASSLDGTPENQPQHF,TGTGCCAGCAGCTTAGATGGGACACCAGAAAATCAGCCCCAGCATTTT
TRBV20-1,TRBD1,TRBJ1-4,.,CSARSVGTANEKLFF,TGCAGTGCTAGGTCCGTCGGGACAGCAAATGAAAAACTGTTTTTT
TRBV2,.,TRBJ2-1,.,CASRSPGRPNEQFF,TGTGCCAGCAGATCCCCCGGCAGGCCGAATGAGCAGTTCTTC
TRBV20-1,.,TRBJ2-3,many,CSARDNTDTQYF,TGCAGTGCTAGAGACAACACAGATACGCAGTATTTT
TRBV5-6,.,TRBJ1-1,many,CASSFWGNKREAFF,TGTGCCAGCAGCTTTTGGGGTAATAAACGTGAAGCTTTCTTT
TRBV24-1,TRBD1,TRBJ2-3,many,CATSVTGQGTDTQYF,TGTGCCACCAGCGTGACGGGACAGGGCACAGATACGCAGTATTTT
TRBV5-1,TRBD1,TRBJ1-5,few,CASSSGQGNQPQHF,TGCGCCAGCAGCTCGGGACAGGGCAATCAGCCCCAGCATTTT
TRBV6-5,TRBD1,TRBJ1-2,many,CASSYDRANYGYTF,TGTGCCAGCAGTTACGACAGGGCCAACTATGGCTACACCTTC
TRBV11-2,TRBD1,TRBJ2-6,few,CASTRPRDRLPGANVLTF,TGTGCCAGCACCAGACCCCGGGACAGACTTCCTGGGGCCAACGTCCTGACTTTC
TRBV20-1,TRBD2,TRBJ2-3,.,CSAHRLAAPDTQYF,TGCAGTGCCCACCGACTAGCGGCCCCAGATACGCAGTATTTT
TRBV5-5,.,TRBJ2-3,.,CASSFVSTDTQYF,TGTGCCAGCAGCTTCGTTAGCACAGATACGCAGTATTTT